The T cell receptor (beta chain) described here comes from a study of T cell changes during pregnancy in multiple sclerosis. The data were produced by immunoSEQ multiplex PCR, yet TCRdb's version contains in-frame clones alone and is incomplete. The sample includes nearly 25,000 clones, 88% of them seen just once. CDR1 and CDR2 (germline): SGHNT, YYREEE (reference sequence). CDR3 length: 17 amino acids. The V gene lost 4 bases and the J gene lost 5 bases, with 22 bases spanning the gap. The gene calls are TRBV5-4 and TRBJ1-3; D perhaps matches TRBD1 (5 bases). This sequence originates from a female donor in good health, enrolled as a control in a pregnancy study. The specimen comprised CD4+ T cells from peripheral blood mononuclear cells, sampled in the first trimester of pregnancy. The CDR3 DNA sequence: TGTGCCAGCAGCACACAGCAACGACAGTCCCTCAGAAACACCATATATTTT. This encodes CASSTQQRQSLRNTIYF.